This is a list of T cell receptor beta chains from one sample in a study of blood T cell repertoires in COVID-19. The assay was immunoSEQ multiplex PCR, and TCRdb's table has in-frame clones only and misses some. Among 120,000 to 150,000 clones listed, approximately 80% were seen once. Sequenced material: peripheral blood. The receptor source for this set is a human donor in a cohort sampled during active COVID-19. The CDR3 runs from the conserved cysteine through the conserved F or W.

j_call: TRBJ1-1; v_call: TRBV7-9; cdr3_length: 15; cdr3_aa: CASSLLDGGDTEAFF
j_call: TRBJ1-5; v_call: TRBV6-5; cdr3_length: 15; cdr3_aa: CASSLRGDSNQPQHF
j_call: TRBJ1-5; v_call: TRBV7-9; cdr3_length: 13; cdr3_aa: CASSLQGGQPQHF
j_call: TRBJ1-1; v_call: TRBV5-1; cdr3_length: 15; cdr3_aa: CASSLGWTENTEAFF
j_call: TRBJ2-2; v_call: TRBV12-5; cdr3_length: 15; cdr3_aa: CASGLESGGSGELFF
j_call: TRBJ1-1; v_call: TRBV19; cdr3_length: 13; cdr3_aa: CASSIPRRGEAFF
j_call: TRBJ2-5; v_call: TRBV5-4; cdr3_length: 13; cdr3_aa: CASSTDRGETQYF
j_call: TRBJ1-2; v_call: TRBV10-3; cdr3_length: 14; cdr3_aa: CAISESGTTYGYTF
j_call: TRBJ1-2; v_call: TRBV28; cdr3_length: 12; cdr3_aa: CGASMPTYGYTF
j_call: TRBJ1-6; v_call: TRBV27; cdr3_length: 16; cdr3_aa: CASSSLRDTYNSPLHF
j_call: TRBJ2-7; v_call: TRBV29-1; cdr3_length: 12; cdr3_aa: CSVAGGIYEQYF
j_call: TRBJ2-1; v_call: TRBV7-2; cdr3_length: 12; cdr3_aa: CASSLVSLEQFF
j_call: TRBJ2-2; v_call: TRBV5-5; cdr3_length: 15; cdr3_aa: CASSLNRANTGELFF
j_call: TRBJ2-2; v_call: TRBV5-8; cdr3_length: 16; cdr3_aa: CASSFDGSQNTGELFF
j_call: TRBJ1-2; v_call: TRBV10-1; cdr3_length: 14; cdr3_aa: CASILREECYGYTF
j_call: TRBJ2-5; v_call: TRBV12-2; cdr3_length: 18; cdr3_aa: CASRLAFSGGGDQETQYF
j_call: TRBJ1-2; v_call: TRBV5-5; cdr3_length: 14; cdr3_aa: CASSTTGGNYGYTF
j_call: TRBJ2-7; v_call: TRBV20-1; cdr3_length: 12; cdr3_aa: CSASDNSYEQYF
j_call: TRBJ1-1; v_call: TRBV3-1/TRBV3-2; cdr3_length: 14; cdr3_aa: CASSQPGLAGEAFF
j_call: TRBJ2-7; v_call: TRBV6-6; cdr3_length: 16; cdr3_aa: CASSYLPPLSSYEQYF
j_call: TRBJ2-5; v_call: TRBV6-2/TRBV6-3; cdr3_length: 16; cdr3_aa: CASSYVPGGSLETQYF
j_call: TRBJ1-3; v_call: TRBV9; cdr3_length: 15; cdr3_aa: CASSATGVNGNTIYF
j_call: TRBJ1-2; v_call: TRBV12-2; cdr3_length: 13; cdr3_aa: CASRLEPGQGVNF
j_call: TRBJ2-3; v_call: TRBV2; cdr3_length: 15; cdr3_aa: CASMRSAESGDTQYF
j_call: TRBJ2-3; v_call: TRBV7-3; cdr3_length: 13; cdr3_aa: CASSVNGADTQYF
j_call: TRBJ1-2; v_call: TRBV14; cdr3_length: 14; cdr3_aa: CASSQEAVNYGYTF
j_call: TRBJ1-6; v_call: TRBV6-6; cdr3_length: 16; cdr3_aa: CASSYSRDRAGSPLHF
j_call: TRBJ2-6; v_call: TRBV5-1; cdr3_length: 18; cdr3_aa: CASSSLSGGASGANVLTF
j_call: TRBJ2-5; v_call: TRBV6-1; cdr3_length: 14; cdr3_aa: CASVFSGGQETQYF
j_call: TRBJ1-2; v_call: TRBV4-3; cdr3_length: 14; cdr3_aa: CASSQDRTVYGYTF
j_call: TRBJ1-3; v_call: TRBV7-8; cdr3_length: 19; cdr3_aa: CASSLLRWDRGNSGNTIYF
j_call: TRBJ2-5; v_call: TRBV7-6; cdr3_length: 15; cdr3_aa: CASSLDQGGSETQYF
j_call: TRBJ2-5; v_call: TRBV7-2; cdr3_length: 18; cdr3_aa: CASSLRPLSGGLQETQYF
j_call: TRBJ1-5; v_call: TRBV9; cdr3_length: 15; cdr3_aa: CASSVGGASNQPQHF
j_call: TRBJ2-7; v_call: TRBV10-2; cdr3_length: 14; cdr3_aa: CASRGTGLAHEQYF
j_call: TRBJ2-1; v_call: TRBV6-2/TRBV6-3; cdr3_length: 15; cdr3_aa: CASSEPRGQAREQFF
j_call: TRBJ1-2; v_call: TRBV4-2; cdr3_length: 17; cdr3_aa: CASSQVRTGTFNYGYTF
j_call: TRBJ2-7; v_call: TRBV11-2; cdr3_length: 16; cdr3_aa: CASSLVVTGSSYEQYF
j_call: TRBJ1-5; v_call: TRBV3-1/TRBV3-2; cdr3_length: 16; cdr3_aa: CASSQTGTAGNQPQHF
j_call: TRBJ2-7; v_call: TRBV11-3; cdr3_length: 17; cdr3_aa: CASSLDRWEVSSYEQYF
j_call: TRBJ2-2; v_call: TRBV5-6; cdr3_length: 15; cdr3_aa: CASSGLRGGTGELFF
j_call: TRBJ1-2; v_call: TRBV5-1; cdr3_length: 13; cdr3_aa: CASSLGEGYGYTF
j_call: TRBJ2-5; v_call: TRBV7-9; cdr3_length: 15; cdr3_aa: CASSLAGARQETQYF
j_call: TRBJ1-1; v_call: TRBV5-4; cdr3_length: 14; cdr3_aa: CASSSRTLLTEAFF
j_call: TRBJ1-4; v_call: TRBV5-4; cdr3_length: 15; cdr3_aa: CASSLLAGTNEKLFF
j_call: TRBJ1-2; v_call: TRBV6-2/TRBV6-3; cdr3_length: 17; cdr3_aa: CASSYDLFRGTEDGYTF
j_call: TRBJ2-1; v_call: TRBV6-5; cdr3_length: 15; cdr3_aa: CASMLGTGVGGEQFF
j_call: TRBJ2-3; v_call: TRBV11-3; cdr3_length: 16; cdr3_aa: CASSSGQATSTDTQYF
j_call: TRBJ2-6; v_call: TRBV7-3; cdr3_length: 19; cdr3_aa: CASSSVSGGPGSGANVLTF
j_call: TRBJ2-5; v_call: TRBV7-2; cdr3_length: 13; cdr3_aa: CASSPDRGETQYF
j_call: TRBJ2-3; v_call: TRBV9; cdr3_length: 18; cdr3_aa: CASSARNPSGGSTDTQYF
j_call: TRBJ1-5; v_call: TRBV7-9; cdr3_length: 17; cdr3_aa: CASSSPGGLSSNQPQHF
j_call: TRBJ1-2; v_call: TRBV19; cdr3_length: 18; cdr3_aa: CASSSPGQGAGTISGYTF
j_call: TRBJ2-2; v_call: TRBV11-1; cdr3_length: 16; cdr3_aa: CASSGLQGKGTGELFF
j_call: TRBJ1-1; v_call: TRBV6-5; cdr3_length: 15; cdr3_aa: CASSYPGQRNTEAFF